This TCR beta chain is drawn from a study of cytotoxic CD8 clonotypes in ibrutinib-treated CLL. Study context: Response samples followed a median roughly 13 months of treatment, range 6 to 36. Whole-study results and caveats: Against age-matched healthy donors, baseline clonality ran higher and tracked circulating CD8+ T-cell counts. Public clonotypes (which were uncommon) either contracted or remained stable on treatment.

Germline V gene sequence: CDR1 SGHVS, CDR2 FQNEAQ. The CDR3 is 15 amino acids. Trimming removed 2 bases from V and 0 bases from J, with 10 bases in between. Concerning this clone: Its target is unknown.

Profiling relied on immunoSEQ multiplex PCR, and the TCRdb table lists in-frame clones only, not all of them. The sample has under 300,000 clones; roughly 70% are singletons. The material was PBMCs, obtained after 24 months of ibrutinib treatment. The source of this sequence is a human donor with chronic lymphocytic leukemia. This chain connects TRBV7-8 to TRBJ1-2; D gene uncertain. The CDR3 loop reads CASSLFWKANYGYTF. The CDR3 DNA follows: TGTGCCAGCAGCTTATTTTGGAAAGCTAACTATGGCTACACCTTC.